This entry features one TCR beta chain sequence. The CDR3 has 13 amino acids. Germline V gene sequence: CDR1 SGHTA, CDR2 FQGTGA. V dropped 5 bases and J dropped 7 bases, with 13 bases sitting between them. These data come from a study of shared clonotypes between healthy human individuals. This table comes from immunoSEQ multiplex PCR, and its TCRdb copy is limited to in-frame clones, with some not included. The sample records more than 450,000 clones, 79% being singletons. The gene calls are TRBV7-3 and TRBJ2-3, with D tentatively TRBD2 (6 bases). The specimen sequenced was PBMCs. The source of this sequence is a woman aged 35 to 49 in good health. Some clones in this sample may be carry-over from other donors' samples. CDR3 sequence: CASSPLRGNTQYF. In nucleotides, the CDR3 is TGTGCCAGCAGCCCCCTCCGGGGGAATACGCAGTATTTT.